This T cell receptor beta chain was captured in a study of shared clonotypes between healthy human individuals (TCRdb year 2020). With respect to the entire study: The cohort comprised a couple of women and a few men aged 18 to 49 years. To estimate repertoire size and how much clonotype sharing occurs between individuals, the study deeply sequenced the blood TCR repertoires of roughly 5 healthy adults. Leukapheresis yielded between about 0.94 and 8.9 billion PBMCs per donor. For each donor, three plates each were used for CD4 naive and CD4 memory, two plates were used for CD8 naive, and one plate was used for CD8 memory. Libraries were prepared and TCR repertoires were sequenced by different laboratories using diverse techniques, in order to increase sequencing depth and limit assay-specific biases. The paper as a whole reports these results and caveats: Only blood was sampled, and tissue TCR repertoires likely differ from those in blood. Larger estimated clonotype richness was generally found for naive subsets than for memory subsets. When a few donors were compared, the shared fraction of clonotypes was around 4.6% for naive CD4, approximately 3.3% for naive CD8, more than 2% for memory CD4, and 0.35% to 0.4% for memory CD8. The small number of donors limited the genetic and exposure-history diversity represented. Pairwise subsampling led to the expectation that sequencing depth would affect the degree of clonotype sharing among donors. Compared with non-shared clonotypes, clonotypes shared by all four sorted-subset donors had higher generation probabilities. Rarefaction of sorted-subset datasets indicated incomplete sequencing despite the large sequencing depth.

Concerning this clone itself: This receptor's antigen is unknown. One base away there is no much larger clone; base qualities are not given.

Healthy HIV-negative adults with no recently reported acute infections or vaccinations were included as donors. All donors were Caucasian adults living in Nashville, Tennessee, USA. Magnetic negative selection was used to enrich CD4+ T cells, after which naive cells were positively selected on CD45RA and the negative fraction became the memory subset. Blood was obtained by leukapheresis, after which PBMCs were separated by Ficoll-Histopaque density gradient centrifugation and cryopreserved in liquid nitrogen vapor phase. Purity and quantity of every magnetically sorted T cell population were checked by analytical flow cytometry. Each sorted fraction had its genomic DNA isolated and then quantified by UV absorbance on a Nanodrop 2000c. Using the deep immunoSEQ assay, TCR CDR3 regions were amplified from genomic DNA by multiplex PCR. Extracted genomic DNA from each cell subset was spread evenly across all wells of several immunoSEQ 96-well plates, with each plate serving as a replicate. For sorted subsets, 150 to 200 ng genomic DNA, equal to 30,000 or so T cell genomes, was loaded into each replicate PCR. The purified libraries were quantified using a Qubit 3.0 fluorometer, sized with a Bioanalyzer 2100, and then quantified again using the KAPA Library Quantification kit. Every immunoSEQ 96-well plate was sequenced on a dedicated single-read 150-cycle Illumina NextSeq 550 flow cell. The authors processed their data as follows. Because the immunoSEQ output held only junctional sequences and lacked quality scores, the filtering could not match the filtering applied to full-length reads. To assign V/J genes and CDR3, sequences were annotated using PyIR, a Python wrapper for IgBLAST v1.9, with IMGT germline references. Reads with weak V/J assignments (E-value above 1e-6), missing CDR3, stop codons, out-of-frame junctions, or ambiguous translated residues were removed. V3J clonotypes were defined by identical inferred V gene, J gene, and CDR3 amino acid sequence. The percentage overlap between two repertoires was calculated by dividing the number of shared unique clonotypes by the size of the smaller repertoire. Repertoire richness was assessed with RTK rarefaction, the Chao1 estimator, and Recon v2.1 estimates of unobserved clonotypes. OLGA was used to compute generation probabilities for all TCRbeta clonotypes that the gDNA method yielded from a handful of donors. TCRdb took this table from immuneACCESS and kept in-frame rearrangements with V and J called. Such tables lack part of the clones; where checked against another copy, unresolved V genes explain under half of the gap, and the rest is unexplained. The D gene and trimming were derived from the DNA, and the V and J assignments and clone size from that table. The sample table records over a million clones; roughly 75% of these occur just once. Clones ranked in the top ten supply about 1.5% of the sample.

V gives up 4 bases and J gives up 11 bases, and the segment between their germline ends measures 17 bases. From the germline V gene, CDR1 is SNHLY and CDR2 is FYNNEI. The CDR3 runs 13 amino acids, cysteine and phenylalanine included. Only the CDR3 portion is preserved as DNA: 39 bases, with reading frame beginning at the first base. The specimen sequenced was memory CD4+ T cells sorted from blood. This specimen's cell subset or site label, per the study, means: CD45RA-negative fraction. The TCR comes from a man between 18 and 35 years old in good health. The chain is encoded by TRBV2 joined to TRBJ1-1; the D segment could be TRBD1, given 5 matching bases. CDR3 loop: CASSADLWRDAFF. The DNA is TGTGCCAGCAGTGCAGACCTCTGGCGGGACGCTTTCTTT.